Below, 14 T cell receptor beta chains from the same sample are listed, as sequenced in a study of T cell responses to AZD1222 COVID-19 vaccine. The protocol was immunoSEQ multiplex PCR, while the TCRdb copy is restricted to in-frame clones and leaves out a portion. This repertoire shows about 160,000 clones, about 91% found once; its top ten account for approximately 1.9%. Source: peripheral blood, taken on day 0 of AZD1222 vaccination. The receptors stem from an adult in good health.

The rearrangement links TRBV12-3 or TRBV12-4 to TRBJ1-2, with D perhaps matching TRBD1 (5 bases). Trimming removed 3 bases at V and 8 bases at J, with 13 bases between. The CDR3 spans 13 residues. The CDR3 is CASSLAGLGGYTF. The CDR3 nucleotides read TGTGCCAGCAGTTTGGCAGGGCTGGGCGGCTACACCTTC.

V gene TRBV6-5 combines with J gene TRBJ2-2; 8 nucleotides match TRBD1. This CDR3 is 15 amino acids long. The ends lost 5 bases at V and 5 bases at J; junction bases unmatched: 7. Germline lookup yields CDR1 MNHEY and CDR2 SVGAGI. CDR3 nucleotide sequence: TGTGCCAGCAGTCGGACAGGGTTGAGTACCGGGGAGCTGTTTTTT. It yields the protein CASSRTGLSTGELFF.

V usage is TRBV13 and J usage is TRBJ1-1; D gene ambiguous. The CDR3 runs to 12 residues. Trimming pared 3 bases from V and 8 bases from J, leaving 10 bases between. Germline V CDR1 and CDR2: PRHDT, FYEKMQ (reference sequence). In nucleotides, the CDR3 is TGTGCCAGCAGCTTGAACCGGGCCGAAGCTTTCTTT. It specifies CASSLNRAEAFF.

The chain couples TRBV15 to TRBJ1-5; TRBD1 is a possible D gene (6 bases). The CDR3 is 15 residues long. Trimming removed 6 bases at V and 4 bases at J, with 16 bases between. Germline values: CDR1 LNHNV, CDR2 YYDKDF (reference sequence). The CDR3 DNA reads TGTGCCACCAGACGTAACAGGGAGGGGAATCAGCCCCAGCATTTT. Encoded protein: CATRRNREGNQPQHF.

This clone was detected once. J is TRBJ1-4 and V is TRBV7-2; the D gene is possibly TRBD1 (5 bases). The CDR3 is 14 amino acids. CDR1 SGHTA and CDR2 FQGNSA come from the germline V gene. V shed 1 base and J shed 8 bases, with 11 bases lying between them. In nucleotides, the CDR3 is TGTGCCAGCAGCTTAGTGCAGGGTCGGGAAAAACTGTTTTTT. It specifies CASSLVQGREKLFF.

This chain uses TRBV3-1 (or the pseudogene TRBV3-2) with TRBJ2-5, with TRBD2 matching 8 bases. Germline V gene sequence: CDR1 LGHDT, CDR2 YNNKEL (reference sequence). V shed 1 base, J shed 5 bases, and the junction held 6 bases outside the gene matches. The CDR3 totals 15 residues. The CDR3: CASSQVSGGGETQYF. The CDR3 bases are TGTGCCAGCAGCCAAGTAAGCGGGGGCGGGGAGACCCAGTACTTC.

The rearrangement joins TRBV9 to TRBJ2-2, with 8 bases that match TRBD1. This CDR3 is 15 amino acids long. The germline V gene has CDR1 SGDLS and CDR2 YYNGEE. J lost 5 bases, V lost 4 bases, and 7 bases had no gene match. This CDR3 reads CASSSRQGWTGELFF. In DNA, the CDR3 is TGTGCCAGCAGCTCCAGACAGGGGTGGACCGGGGAGCTGTTTTTT. Complete variable domain (other parts from reference TRBV9 and TRBJ2-2): DSGVTQTPKHLITATGQRVTLRCSPRSGDLSVYWYQQSLDQGLQFLIQYYNGEERAKGNILERFSAQQFPDLHSELNLSSLELGDSALYFCASSSRQGWTGELFFGEGSRLTVL.

This chain joins TRBV10-3 and TRBJ2-2; possibly TRBD2 for D (5 bases). Trimming stripped 10 bases from V and 6 bases from J, with 21 bases between. This CDR3 has 15 amino acids. CDR1 is ENHRY and CDR2 is SYGVKD in the germline V gene. CDR3 nucleotides: TGTGCCACCACTTCGGAGTCACGCGGGTCCGGGGAGCTGTTTTTT. The encoded protein is CATTSESRGSGELFF.

This clone was seen once. This chain connects TRBV6-4 to TRBJ2-1; 10 bases agree with TRBD2. V gave up 2 bases and J gave up 2 bases; unmatched junction bases: 9. CDR1 is MRHNA, CDR2 SNTAGT, per germline. The CDR3 has 18 amino acids. DNA for the CDR3: TGTGCCAGCAGTGACGGGGTAGCGGGAGGTTTCCCCTACAATGAGCAGTTCTTC. It codes for CASSDGVAGGFPYNEQFF.

This chain connects TRBV19 to TRBJ1-1; 8 positions agree with TRBD1. The CDR3 runs 16 residues. J lost 3 bases, V lost 4 bases, and 10 bases had no gene match. Germline V lookup: CDR1 LNHDA, CDR2 SQIVND (reference sequence). CDR3 coding DNA: TGTGCCAGTAGTAGGCGATACAGGGGGGTGGACACTGAAGCTTTCTTT. Its translation: CASSRRYRGVDTEAFF.

The chain is built from TRBV28 and TRBJ1-5; 8 bases match TRBD1. The junction had 9 bases not matched to a gene; V was cut back by 5 bases and J by 6 bases. The CDR3 is made up of 15 amino acids. Germline assignment: CDR1 MDHEN and CDR2 SYDVKM. CDR3 loop: CASSARTGRRQPQHF. In nucleotides, the CDR3 is TGTGCCAGCAGTGCCAGGACAGGGCGTCGTCAGCCCCAGCATTTT. The whole variable domain, remainder taken from reference TRBV28 and TRBJ1-5, is DVKVTQSSRYLVKRTGEKVFLECVQDMDHENMFWYRQDPGLGLRLIYFSYDVKMKEKGDIPEGYSVSREKKERFSLILESASTNQTSMYLCASSARTGRRQPQHFGDGTRLSIL.

The rearrangement joins TRBV7-9 to TRBJ1-5; D is unresolved. Germline CDR1 reads SEHNR; CDR2 reads FQNEAQ (reference sequence). CDR3 length: 15 residues. Deletions cut 5 bases from V and 2 bases from J, with 13 bases between. Here the CDR3 DNA reads TGTGCCAGCAGCCCTCCGGGCAGCGGCAATCAGCCCCAGCATTTT. Translation: CASSPPGSGNQPQHF.

V and J are TRBV27 and TRBJ2-3; 7 bases map to TRBD1. The CDR3 has 13 residues. The germline gives CDR1 MNHEY, CDR2 SMNVEV (reference sequence). Trimming cost V 6 bases and J 3 bases; bases outside gene matches: 3. CDR3 nucleotide sequence: TGTGCCAGCAGAAGACAGGGAACAGATACGCAGTATTTT. It yields the protein CASRRQGTDTQYF.

CDR3 DNA: TGTGCCAGCAGCCTCACAGGGAGAAATGAAAAACTGTTTTTT. It specifies CASSLTGRNEKLFF. The chain couples TRBV5-4 to TRBJ1-4; D possibly corresponds to TRBD1 (6 bases). The CDR3 spans 14 residues. V shed 4 bases and J shed 5 bases, with 12 bases lying between them. Germline V lookup: CDR1 SGHNT, CDR2 YYREEE (reference sequence). Supplemented by reference TRBV5-4 and TRBJ1-4, the full variable domain reads ETGVTQSPTHLIKTRGQQVTLRCSSQSGHNTVSWYQQALGQGPQFIFQYYREEENGRGNFPPRFSGLQFPNYSSELNVNALELDDSALYLCASSLTGRNEKLFFGSGTQLSVL.